The sample holds a few counts of the clone carrying this TCR beta chain. Unique molecular identifiers were incorporated when the TCRbeta library was constructed. TCRdb reprocessed the PCR reads via MiXCR and lists one record per CDR3 protein. The sample holds 500,000 to 650,000 distinct CDR3 sequences; roughly 13% are singletons and the top ten take over 2%. The data originate from a study of T-cell reconstitution after alpha-beta-depleted transplantation in children. V lost 3 bases, J lost 3 bases, and 4 bases lay in between. Germline CDR1 reads DFQATT; CDR2 reads SNEGSKA (reference sequence). There are 11 residues in the CDR3.

The sequencing here drew on PBMCs, mostly from graft donor cells, taken 360 days after TCRalphabeta/CD19-depleted stem cell transplant. This clonotype originated in a male patient under 18 who had a stem cell transplant for acute myeloid leukemia, so the T cells may come from the graft donor. The rearrangement links TRBV20-1 to TRBJ2-3; no clear D. DNA of the CDR3: TGCAGTGCTAGCGAGACAGATACGCAGTATTTT. The encoded protein is CSASETDTQYF.